These 8 T cell receptor beta chains share one sample of origin, sequenced in a study of memory CD4+ T cells and cytomegalovirus serostatus. Single viable CD3+CD4+CD8-CD45RO+ cells were sorted as the memory CD4+ T cells. Libraries were prepared by immunoSEQ multiplex PCR; TCRdb keeps only in-frame clonotypes and omits some of them. The sample includes tens of thousands of clones, about three quarters of them seen just once. The sample consisted of memory CD4+ T cells from blood. The receptors were gathered from an adult in good health and CMV-seropositive.

This sequence joins TRBV6-1 and TRBJ2-5, with 10 bases identical to TRBD2. V gave up 8 bases and J gave up 0 bases; unmatched junction bases: 6. The germline V gene encodes CDR1 MNHNS and CDR2 SASEGT. This CDR3 has 15 amino acids. CDR3 nucleotides: TGTGCCAGCCAAAGCGGGAGGGGGTACCAAGAGACCCAGTACTTC. Its translation: CASQSGRGYQETQYF.

The J gene is TRBJ1-1, the V gene TRBV18, with D uncertain. Trimming took off 5 bases at V and 0 bases at J, with 1 base between the two ends. This CDR3 comprises 11 residues. Germline V gene lookup returns CDR1 KGHSH and CDR2 LQKENI. In DNA form, the CDR3 reads TGTGCCAGCTCAGTGAACACTGAAGCTTTCTTT. This translates into CASSVNTEAFF. The full variable domain, with the rest looked up from reference TRBV18 and TRBJ1-1, is NAGVMQNPRHLVRRRGQEARLRCSPMKGHSHVYWYRQLPEEGLKFMVYLQKENIIDESGMPKERFSAEFPKEGPSILRIQQVVRGDSAAYFCASSVNTEAFFGQGTRLTVV.

This chain links TRBV7-9 with TRBJ2-1, with TRBD2 identical over 7 bases. CDR1 SEHNR and CDR2 FQNEAQ come from the germline V gene (reference sequence). V trimming: 6 bases; J trimming: 9 bases; junction bases outside the gene matches: 11. CDR3 length: 14 amino acids. The CDR3 here is CASSSWREPGEQFF. CDR3 nucleotides: TGTGCCAGCAGTTCTTGGCGGGAGCCGGGTGAGCAGTTCTTC.

This clone was picked up one time. V gene TRBV30 combines with J gene TRBJ2-7; the D is unclear. Germline values: CDR1 GTSNPN, CDR2 SVGIG (reference sequence). This CDR3 has 11 residues. Deletions cut 0 bases from V and 2 bases from J, with 2 bases between. The CDR3 region has the DNA TGTGCCTGGAGTGTGGCCTACGAGCAGTACTTC. This gives the protein CAWSVAYEQYF.

The V call is TRBV7-7, the J call TRBJ2-6, with D perhaps matching TRBD2 (5 bases). The CDR3 contains 15 residues. Germline lookup yields CDR1 SSHAT and CDR2 FNYEAQ (reference sequence). V was pared by 5 bases and J by 0 bases, with 8 bases between. The chain's CDR3 is CASSPDFSGANVLTF. CDR3 coding DNA: TGTGCCAGCAGCCCGGACTTCTCTGGGGCCAACGTCCTGACTTTC.

This chain connects TRBV7-2 to TRBJ2-2, with no clear D. V was trimmed by 5 bases and J by 2 bases, leaving 12 bases between them. This CDR3 region has 15 residues. In germline, CDR1 is SGHTA, CDR2 FQGNSA. As DNA, the CDR3 is TGTGCCAGCAGCGACACCCGGTCCAACACCGGGGAGCTGTTTTTT. Translated: CASSDTRSNTGELFF.

The genes are TRBV5-6 and TRBJ2-5; the match to TRBD2 covers 7 bases. Germline V lookup: CDR1 SGHDT, CDR2 YYEEEE. After removal of 2 bases from V and 5 bases from J, the junction contained 9 bases not matched to a gene. This CDR3 spans 15 amino acids. The CDR3 sequence is CASSFSSAGAETQYF. CDR3 coding DNA: TGTGCCAGCAGCTTTTCGTCGGCGGGAGCGGAGACCCAGTACTTC.

Worth noting for this clone: With a far larger clone one base away, a read error is the likely cause. This chain joins TRBV11-1 and TRBJ1-2; maybe TRBD1 (5 bases). Deletions cut 1 base from V and 3 bases from J, with 12 bases between. In germline, CDR1 is SGHAT, CDR2 FQDESV (reference sequence). This CDR3 region has 15 residues. CDR3 region: CASSLGIVGHYGYTF. CDR3 coding DNA: TGTGCCAGCAGCTTAGGTATCGTGGGGCACTATGGCTACACCTTC.